This passage covers 17 T cell receptor beta chains from one sample sequenced in a study of blood T cell repertoires in COVID-19. Generated by immunoSEQ multiplex PCR, the TCRdb table keeps only in-frame clones and is missing some. Here the sample spans roughly 38,000 clones, roughly 76% being singletons. What was sequenced was peripheral blood. The source is a man in his 70s with active or convalescent COVID-19.

The rearrangement joins TRBV19 to TRBJ1-2; D is possibly TRBD1 (6 bases). Looked up from germline, CDR1 is LNHDA and CDR2 is SQIVND (reference sequence). V lost 8 bases and J lost 2, with 9 bases in between. The length of the CDR3 is 12 residues. The CDR3 nucleotides read TGTGCCAGTGAGGACAGCAACTATGGCTACACCTTC. This codes for CASEDSNYGYTF.

This clone was counted only a few times. The gene calls are TRBV5-6 and TRBJ1-5, with TRBD1 identical over 9 bases. The CDR3 sequence is 16 residues long. With 3 bases clipped from V and 1 base from J, the junction kept 5 bases outside the gene matches. Germline V gene lookup returns CDR1 SGHDT and CDR2 YYEEEE. The CDR3 protein is CASSWWDRESNQPQHF. The CDR3 coding sequence is TGTGCCAGCAGCTGGTGGGACAGGGAAAGCAATCAGCCCCAGCATTTT.

The rearrangement joins TRBV5-6 to TRBJ1-1; D is unclear. V lost 3 bases and J 6 bases, leaving 9 bases between the germline ends. The CDR3 totals 12 residues. Germline V gene data show CDR1 as SGHDT and CDR2 as YYEEEE. This CDR3 reads CASSSPGAEAFF. The CDR3 nucleotides are TGTGCCAGCAGCTCCCCCGGGGCTGAAGCTTTCTTT.

The V gene is TRBV12-3 or TRBV12-4, the J gene TRBJ1-1; D gene uncertain. Deletions cut 1 base from V and 11 bases from J, with 11 bases between. The CDR3 spans 12 residues. This CDR3 reads CASSLVWESAFF. The DNA of the CDR3 is TGTGCCAGCAGTTTAGTCTGGGAGAGCGCTTTCTTT.

This chain joins TRBV6-5 and TRBJ1-1, with 7 bases identical to TRBD1. Trimming removed 3 bases from V and 7 bases from J; junction bases left unmatched: 5. This CDR3 contains 13 residues. Germline CDR1 MNHEY, CDR2 SVGAGI. The CDR3 bases are TGTGCCAGCAGTTATCTCAGGACAGGTGAAGCTTTCTTT. It yields the protein CASSYLRTGEAFF.

This rearrangement joins TRBV28 to TRBJ2-5; 7 nucleotides align to TRBD2. Losses at the gene ends were 3 bases for V and 4 bases for J; bases not matched to a gene: 8. CDR3 size: 15 residues. CDR1 MDHEN and CDR2 SYDVKM come from the germline V gene. CDR3 sequence: CASSFFGGRGETQYF. Here the CDR3 DNA reads TGTGCCAGCAGTTTTTTCGGGGGGAGGGGAGAGACCCAGTACTTC.

The chain joins TRBV27 to TRBJ2-1, with a weak D call TRBD2 (5 bases). The CDR3 runs 16 residues. The V gene lost 3 bases and the J gene lost 0 bases, with 12 bases spanning the gap. Germline V CDR1 and CDR2: MNHEY, SMNVEV (reference sequence). CDR3 amino acids: CASSFRGESSYNEQFF. The CDR3 DNA is TGTGCCAGCAGTTTCCGGGGAGAGAGCTCCTACAATGAGCAGTTCTTC.

J is TRBJ1-5 and V is TRBV6-5; D unclear. V was clipped by 6 bases and J by 8 bases, with 11 bases between them. The CDR3 consists of 12 residues. Germline V CDR1 and CDR2: MNHEY, SVGAGI. CDR3 nucleotides: TGTGCCAGCAGAGTGGGCCGCGAGCCCCAGCATTTT. Its translation: CASRVGREPQHF.

The chain carries TRBV7-9 and TRBJ1-1, with 7 positions matching TRBD1. Germline V gene data show CDR1 as SEHNR and CDR2 as FQNEAQ (reference sequence). Losses at the gene ends were 5 bases for V and 1 base for J; bases not matched to a gene: 4. The CDR3 has 14 amino acids. CDR3 DNA: TGTGCCAGCAGCGCCAGACAGGGGAACACTGAAGCTTTCTTT. Protein sequence: CASSARQGNTEAFF.

CDR3 DNA sequence: TGTGCCAGCAGCCCGGGGGGTAATGAAAAACTGTTTTTT. Translation gives CASSPGGNEKLFF. J is TRBJ1-4 and V is TRBV7-6, with a possible D match to TRBD1 (5 bases). The length of the CDR3 is 13 residues. Germline loops: CDR1 SGHVS, CDR2 FNYEAQ. V was cut by 5 bases and J by 4 bases, with 8 bases left in between.

The V call is TRBV3-1 (or the pseudogene TRBV3-2), the J call TRBJ1-2, with D possibly being TRBD1 (6 bases). Germline V gene data show CDR1 as LGHDT and CDR2 as YNNKEL (reference sequence). This CDR3 contains 14 residues. With 1 base removed from V and 3 bases from J, the gap between germline ends came to 9 bases. CDR3: CASSQGGLDYGYTF. For the CDR3, the DNA is TGTGCCAGCAGCCAAGGGGGGCTTGACTATGGCTACACCTTC.

This clone has a single count. The chain is built from TRBV6-5 and TRBJ1-4; D gene ambiguous. CDR1 MNHEY and CDR2 SVGAGI come from the germline V gene. The CDR3 extends over 13 amino acids. V was clipped by 6 bases and J by 2 bases, with 7 bases between them. The DNA of the CDR3 is TGTGCCAGCAGGAGTTCCACTAATGAAAAACTGTTTTTT. It yields the protein CASRSSTNEKLFF.

This chain joins TRBV7-3 and TRBJ1-1; D remains ambiguous. This CDR3 is built from 13 residues. V lost 4 bases to trimming and J lost 0 bases, with 6 bases between them. The germline gives CDR1 SGHTA, CDR2 FQGTGA. DNA of the CDR3: TGTGCCAGCAGCTCCCACATGAACACTGAAGCTTTCTTT. The encoded protein is CASSSHMNTEAFF.

The rearrangement links TRBV12-3 or TRBV12-4 to TRBJ2-1, with 7 bases matching TRBD2. This CDR3 has 12 amino acids. Unmatched junction bases numbered 11, after V lost 6 bases and J lost 15 bases. The CDR3 DNA follows: TGTGCCAGCAGCTTAAGCGGGGAATTTGGGTTCTTC. It codes for CASSLSGEFGFF.

The chain joins TRBV28 to TRBJ1-6, with TRBD1 as a possible D gene (6 bases). V was cut by 4 bases and J by 10 bases, with 14 bases left in between. Germline lookup yields CDR1 MDHEN and CDR2 SYDVKM. This CDR3 contains 14 residues. CDR3 sequence reads: CASSSGATLSPLHF. The CDR3, as DNA: TGTGCCAGCAGTTCAGGGGCGACACTATCACCCCTCCACTTT.

This clone was picked up a small number of times. V is TRBV5-4 and J is TRBJ1-5; D is undetermined. V lost 2 bases and J 7 bases, leaving 7 bases between the germline ends. Germline loops: CDR1 SGHNT, CDR2 YYREEE (reference sequence). This CDR3 has 12 amino acids. CDR3: CASSFDTQPQHF. The CDR3 nucleotides are TGTGCCAGCAGCTTTGACACACAGCCCCAGCATTTT.

This clone was picked up a small number of times. This rearrangement joins TRBV19 to TRBJ1-6; weak D call: TRBD1 (6 bases). The V end was cut by 7 bases, the J end by 2 bases, with 18 bases between. CDR3 length: 17 amino acids. In germline, CDR1 is LNHDA, CDR2 SQIVND (reference sequence). CDR3 sequence (DNA): TGTGCCAGTACGAAGGCTTCACAGGGCACCTATAATTCACCCCTCCACTTT. As protein: CASTKASQGTYNSPLHF.